The 32 T cell receptor beta chains below come from one sample, sequenced in a study of tumor and adjacent non-tumor tissue in lung cancer. Three rounds of nested PCR, following a modified ARM-PCR protocol, produced the TCRbeta library. One entry per CDR3 protein results from TCRdb running MiXCR on the multiplex PCR reads. The table lists approximately 120,000 distinct CDR3 sequences, around 80% of them singletons. No cell sorting was done before RNA was extracted from the tissue. The sequencing input was lung tumor tissue. The source is an older woman with non-small cell lung cancer.

Remarks on this clonotype: Compared with germline, one end of the junction differs, possibly owing to a read error. The chain combines TRBV6-5 with TRBJ2-3; TRBD2 is a possible D gene (5 bases). Germline V gene data show CDR1 as MNHEY and CDR2 as SVGAGI. CDR3 length: 14 amino acids. In DNA, the CDR3 is TGTGTCAGCAGTTACTCTCCTAGCACCAATACGCAGTATTTT. It yields the protein CVSSYSPSTNTQYF.

About this clonotype itself: Mismatch with germline at one junction end may stem from a read error. The chain is built from TRBV5-6 and TRBJ1-3; D is uncertain. The CDR3 has 14 residues. Germline loops: CDR1 SGHDT, CDR2 YYEEEE. The CDR3 protein is CAGSSPGSRNTIYF. In DNA, the CDR3 is TGTGCCGGCAGCTCCCCCGGGTCAAGAAACACCATATATTTT. Using reference TRBV5-6 and TRBJ1-3 for the parts outside the CDR3, the full variable domain is DAGVTQSPTHLIKTRGQQVTLRCSPKSGHDTVSWYQQALGQGPQFIFQYYEEEERQRGNFPDRFSGHQFPNYSSELNVNALLLGDSALYLCAGSSPGSRNTIYFGEGSWLTVV.

V is TRBV6-1 and J is TRBJ2-3; D is possibly TRBD2 (6 bases). V was trimmed by 10 bases and J by 0 bases, leaving 14 bases between them. Germline lookup yields CDR1 MNHNS and CDR2 SASEGT. The CDR3 runs 14 residues. CDR3 residues: CANSVRESTDTQYF. The CDR3 region has the DNA TGTGCCAACAGCGTACGGGAGAGCACAGATACGCAGTATTTT.

V usage is TRBV11-1 and J usage is TRBJ1-1; D remains unclear. Germline V gives CDR1 SGHAT, CDR2 FQDESV (reference sequence). The V gene lost 3 bases and the J gene lost 14 bases, with 25 bases spanning the gap. The CDR3 length is 15 residues. CDR3 nucleotides: TGTGCCAGCAGCTTGGAGAGACACCTGAACACTGTAGCCTTCTTT. This translates into CASSLERHLNTVAFF.

Remarks on this clonotype: A much larger clone sits a single nucleotide away, making a read error possible. Here the CDR3 omits its conserved ending phenylalanine or tryptophan, so a read error is the likely source. The rearrangement joins TRBV12-3 or TRBV12-4 to TRBJ1-1, with a tentative D call TRBD1 (6 bases). This CDR3 region has 13 residues. Trimming took 6 bases from V and 10 from J, leaving 18 bases between them. CDR3 DNA sequence: TGTGCCAGCAGGGTCCGCGGGGGGCCAGCAGCTTTCATT. This sequence encodes CASRVRGGPAAFI.

The genes are TRBV7-8 and TRBJ2-7; the match to TRBD2 covers 8 bases. J gave up 4 bases and V 0 bases, and 5 bases lay outside the gene matches. The CDR3 is 15 amino acids. Germline V gene lookup returns CDR1 SGHVS and CDR2 FQNEAQ. Here the CDR3 reads CASSLAREARYEQYF. CDR3 DNA sequence: TGTGCCAGCAGCTTAGCGCGGGAGGCAAGATACGAGCAGTACTTC.

A remark on this clonotype: A much larger clone sits a single nucleotide away, making a read error possible. This chain uses TRBV6-2 or TRBV6-3 with TRBJ1-5; D is perhaps TRBD1 (5 bases). Germline lookup yields CDR1 MNHEY and CDR2 SVGEGT. There are 14 residues in the CDR3. Trimming left V 5 bases short and J 6 bases short, with 14 bases between. CDR3 amino acids: CASSPRTDSQPQHF. The CDR3, as DNA: TGTGCCAGCAGTCCTAGGACCGACAGTCAGCCCCAGCATTTT.

On this clonotype: Given a much more abundant clone one base away, this may be a read error. V gene TRBV6-2 or TRBV6-3 combines with J gene TRBJ2-7; D is tentatively TRBD1 or TRBD2 (5 bases each). The CDR3 sequence is 13 residues long. Looked up from germline, CDR1 is MNHEY and CDR2 is SVGEGT. V dropped 4 bases and J dropped 4 bases, with 11 bases sitting between them. This chain's CDR3 is CASSFGAKYEQYF. The CDR3 DNA is TGTGCCAGCAGTTTCGGGGCCAAATACGAGCAGTACTTC.

With regard to this clonotype: Compared with germline, one end of the junction differs, possibly owing to a read error. J is TRBJ2-1 and V is TRBV11-3; tentatively, D is TRBD2 (6 bases). This CDR3 region has 17 residues. CDR1 and CDR2 from the germline V gene are SGHNT and YENEEA. CDR3 bases: TGTGCCAGCAGCTTAGGCTCACTAGCACTAACCTACAATGAGCAGATCTTC. Residues: CASSLGSLALTYNEQIF.

This clonotype was seen a few times. Possible read error: a much larger clone is one base away. V and J are TRBV10-3 and TRBJ2-7; 7 bases map to TRBD2. Germline V lookup: CDR1 ENHRY, CDR2 SYGVKD. V dropped 10 bases and J dropped 6; count of bases not matched to a gene: 3. CDR3 length: 10 residues. Here the CDR3 DNA reads TGTGCCAGTGGGGGGGGCGAGCAGTACTTC. This sequence encodes CASGGGEQYF.

Many counts were recorded for this clonotype. J is TRBJ1-1 and V is TRBV12-3 or TRBV12-4, with D perhaps TRBD1 (5 bases). The CDR3 has 15 amino acids. V was clipped by 7 bases and J by 5 bases, with 20 bases between them. CDR3 in amino acids: CASNPAGGFGTEAFF. The CDR3 DNA reads TGTGCCAGCAACCCGGCCGGGGGGTTTGGTACTGAAGCTTTCTTT.

A few counts support this clonotype. This chain connects TRBV7-9 to TRBJ1-5; a weak D match, TRBD1 (5 bases). CDR1 and CDR2 (germline): SEHNR, FQNEAQ (reference sequence). Trimming stripped 5 bases from V and 5 bases from J, with 13 bases between. The CDR3 consists of 14 residues. The chain's CDR3 is CASSERGADQPQHF. The CDR3 DNA follows: TGTGCCAGCAGCGAGAGGGGAGCGGATCAGCCCCAGCATTTT.

In regard to this clonotype: The junction departs from germline at one end; a sequencing error may be responsible. This chain joins TRBV6-5 and TRBJ1-5; D remains unclear. The germline V gene has CDR1 MNHEY and CDR2 SVGAGI. This CDR3 is built from 13 residues. The CDR3 DNA follows: TGTGCCAGCAGTTTCGGACGGATTCAGCCCCAGCATTTC. It encodes CASSFGRIQPQHF.

This clonotype has a count of ten or more. V is TRBV29-1 and J is TRBJ2-7, with TRBD1 matching over 9 bases. After removal of 5 bases from V and 6 bases from J, the junction contained 8 bases not matched to a gene. From germline, CDR1 is SQVTM and CDR2 ANQGSEA. CDR3 length: 13 residues. Here the CDR3 reads CSVIQGAASEQYF. The CDR3 DNA is TGCAGCGTTATACAGGGGGCCGCCTCCGAGCAGTACTTC.

This clonotype occurred a few times. A clone one base away is much larger, so this may be a read error. The genes are TRBV5-6 and TRBJ1-2; D uncertain. Germline CDR1 is SGHDT and CDR2 is YYEEEE. The CDR3 loop spans 11 amino acids. CDR3 sequence (DNA): TGTGCCAACAGCGGCTCAAGCGCCTACACCTTC. This gives the protein CANSGSSAYTF.

With respect to this clonotype: At one of its ends the junction is not consistent with the germline gene, which may arise from a read error. The V gene is TRBV6-6, the J gene TRBJ1-2; D is ambiguous. The CDR3 runs 13 residues. The germline gives CDR1 MNHNY, CDR2 SVGAGI (reference sequence). The CDR3 bases are TGTGCTAGCAGTCTGGACCATAACTATGGCTACACCTTC. It encodes CASSLDHNYGYTF.

This chain joins TRBV6-1 and TRBJ1-1; D gene ambiguous. CDR1 and CDR2 from the germline V gene are MNHNS and SASEGT. V lost 3 bases to trimming and J lost 4 bases, with 9 bases between them. The CDR3 sequence is 13 residues long. CDR3 sequence (DNA): TGTGCCAGCAGTGATGGACCGGCCACTGAAGCTTTCTTT. It translates to CASSDGPATEAFF.

This clonotype showed up just once. Being one base from a much bigger clone, this may be a read error. Likely a read error: the CDR3 ends without its conserved phenylalanine or tryptophan. The genes are TRBV6-2 or TRBV6-3 and TRBJ2-2; D might be TRBD1 or TRBD2, each matching 5 bases. This CDR3 contains 17 residues. Germline-derived CDR1 and CDR2 are MNHEY and SVGEGT. The V end lost 6 bases, the J end lost 3 bases, and 20 bases lay between the germline ends. The CDR3 protein is CASSPGAWGLYTGELFY. The CDR3, as DNA: TGTGCCAGCAGCCCCGGTGCTTGGGGGTTGTACACCGGGGAGCTGTTTTAT.

A word on this clonotype: With a much larger clone just one base away, this may be a read error. The J gene is TRBJ1-1, the V gene TRBV5-4; D ambiguous. The V end lost 0 bases, the J end lost 4 bases, and 16 bases lay between the germline ends. Germline V gene sequence: CDR1 SGHNT, CDR2 YYREEE (reference sequence). There are 16 residues in the CDR3. For the CDR3, the DNA is TGTGCCAGCAGCTTGGCACATGGGCGTGTGGGCACTGAAGCTTTCTTT. Protein: CASSLAHGRVGTEAFF.

A note on this clonotype: One end of the junction does not line up with germline, which may come from a read error. The chain recombines TRBV11-3 with TRBJ2-1, with D maybe TRBD2 (5 bases). From germline, CDR1 is SGHNT and CDR2 YENEEA. This CDR3 spans 17 amino acids. The CDR3 spells CGSSLELTNGNHNEQSF. Written as DNA, the CDR3 is TGTGGCAGCAGCTTAGAGTTGACTAACGGGAACCACAATGAGCAGTCCTTC.

Remarks on this clonotype: This clone may be a read error of a much larger clone one base away. CDR3 amino acids: CASSLQEGVGKSPLHF. The DNA of the CDR3 is TGTGCCAGCAGTTTACAGGAAGGTGTGGGGAAATCACCCCTCCACTTT. This chain connects TRBV12-3 or TRBV12-4 to TRBJ1-6, with no clear D. This CDR3 comprises 16 residues. Trimming cost V 2 bases and J 10 bases, with 18 bases left between them.

The rearrangement links TRBV5-1 to TRBJ1-5; no reliable D call. The ends were cut back, 2 bases at V and 6 bases at J, with 12 bases in the middle. Germline CDR1 and CDR2: SGHRS and YFSETQ. CDR3 size: 14 residues. CDR3 in amino acids: CASSFTGEVQPQHF. In nucleotides, the CDR3 is TGCGCCAGCAGCTTTACCGGGGAGGTTCAGCCCCAGCATTTT.

As regards this clonotype: At one end the junction does not follow the germline gene, possibly because of a read error. V and J are TRBV11-2 and TRBJ2-5, with D perhaps matching TRBD1 or TRBD2 (5 bases each). This CDR3 comprises 15 residues. CDR1 is SGHAT, CDR2 FQNNGV, per germline. The chain's CDR3 is CASSLLVRGRETQYF. The CDR3, as DNA: TGTGCCAGCAGCTTATTGGTACGGGGACGAGAGACTCAGTACTTC.

This clonotype was counted only a few times. This chain joins TRBV28 and TRBJ1-2; D is unresolved. This CDR3 is built from 13 residues. Trimming took 2 bases from V and 4 from J, leaving 8 bases between them. Germline V gene lookup returns CDR1 MDHEN and CDR2 SYDVKM. CDR3 nucleotides: TGTGCCAGCAGTTTAGCAGCGATCTATGGCTACACCTTC. Its protein product is CASSLAAIYGYTF.

The chain combines TRBV11-2 with TRBJ2-2, with D perhaps matching TRBD2 (6 bases). Germline V CDR1 and CDR2: SGHAT, FQNNGV. This CDR3 comprises 15 residues. Trimming cost V 5 bases and J 4 bases, with 14 bases left between them. CDR3 DNA sequence: TGTGCCAGCAGCCGCCACGGGGGACTCACCGGGGAGCTGTTTTTT. Translating it yields CASSRHGGLTGELFF.

A word on this clonotype: Compared with germline, one end of the junction differs, possibly owing to a read error. The chain recombines TRBV29-1 with TRBJ2-1; 8 bases fit TRBD2. CDR3 length: 17 amino acids. The germline V gene encodes CDR1 SQVTM and CDR2 ANQGSEA. CDR3 residues: CSLEVNGNREGYNDQFF. The CDR3 DNA reads TGCAGCCTTGAAGTTAATGGAAATCGGGAGGGTTACAATGATCAGTTCTTC.

To note about this clonotype: The junction does not match germline at one end; this may be a read error. V and J are TRBV4-1 and TRBJ1-1; tentatively, D is TRBD1 (6 bases). The CDR3 consists of 14 residues. Germline CDR1 and CDR2: MGHRA and YSYEKL. CDR3 DNA sequence: TGCACCAGCAGCCACCGGACAGAGAACACTGAAGCTTTCTTT. Translating gives CTSSHRTENTEAFF.

A note on this clonotype: The junction departs from the called germline gene at one end, perhaps through a read error. This chain connects TRBV11-2 to TRBJ2-7, with TRBD2 matching over 10 bases. Germline CDR1 reads SGHAT; CDR2 reads FQNNGV. CDR3 length: 14 residues. The CDR3 is CASSPTSGVYEKYF. The CDR3 nucleotides are TGTGCCAGTAGCCCCACTAGCGGGGTTTACGAGAAGTACTTC.

In regard to this clonotype: A much larger clone lies one base from this, so it may be a read error. The chain has TRBV4-3 and TRBJ2-1, with D possibly called TRBD1 or TRBD2 (6 bases each). CDR1 is LGHNA and CDR2 is YSLEER in the germline V gene. This CDR3 has 15 residues. V lost 0 bases to trimming and J lost 7 bases, with 13 bases between them. CDR3 nucleotides: TGCGCCAGCAGCCAAGATCCAAGGGGGGTGAATGAGCAGTTCTTC. This gives the protein CASSQDPRGVNEQFF.

About this clonotype itself: This could be a read error, since a much larger clone is one nucleotide away. The CDR3: CASSASLTALVALF. Written as DNA, the CDR3 is TGTGCCAGCAGTGCCTCCTTGACCGCCTTGGTGGCTTTATTT. This rearrangement joins TRBV6-2 or TRBV6-3 to TRBJ1-1; no reliable D call. The CDR3 has 14 amino acids. The germline CDR1 and CDR2 sequences are MNHEY and SVGEGT.

Here the CDR3 DNA reads TGTGCCAGCAGCCTCACTGCAGGGATGAGGGTTGAAGCTTTCTTT. Its protein product is CASSLTAGMRVEAFF. This sequence joins TRBV11-2 and TRBJ1-1; D possibly corresponds to TRBD1 (5 bases). CDR3 length: 15 amino acids. The germline CDR1 and CDR2 sequences are SGHAT and FQNNGV. The V and J ends lost 5 bases and 7 bases respectively, with 20 bases between them.

As to this clonotype: A junction end diverges from the germline sequence, so it may reflect a read error. This chain joins TRBV29-1 and TRBJ2-1; D possibly corresponds to TRBD2 (6 bases). The CDR3 covers 13 residues. Per germline, CDR1 SQVTM and CDR2 ANQGSEA. As DNA, the CDR3 is TGCAACGTTGATCACCTAGCGCTCGATGAGCAATTCTTC. Protein sequence: CNVDHLALDEQFF.